Following are 27 T cell receptor beta chains from one sample sequenced in a study of blood T cells in healthy people across ages. Alongside a J-beta primer mix, a sample-barcoded 5' primer served in a second PCR lasting about 7 to 12 cycles. Each CDR3 protein is one row after TCRdb ran MiXCR on the 5' RACE reads. Among hundreds of thousands of distinct CDR3 sequences listed, approximately 52% were seen once. Specimen: blood. The receptor source for this set is a woman aged 80 or over in good health.

As concerns this clonotype: With a much larger clone just one base away, this may be a read error. V gene TRBV7-3 combines with J gene TRBJ1-2; D may be TRBD1 (6 bases). CDR3 length: 14 amino acids. Germline V lookup: CDR1 SGHTA, CDR2 FQGTGA. V was shortened by 2 bases and J by 4 bases, with 11 bases between the two germline ends. Written as DNA, the CDR3 is TGTGCCAGCAGCTTAGGGCCAGGGGTCTATGGCTACACCTTC. Protein sequence: CASSLGPGVYGYTF.

On this clonotype: A single base separates this from a much larger clone, so it may be a read error. The genes are TRBV12-3 or TRBV12-4 and TRBJ2-5, with 10 bases identical to TRBD2. The CDR3 contains 15 residues. The V segment lost 3 bases and the J segment 5 bases; nucleotides outside the gene matches: 6. CDR3: CASSFSSGSLETQYF. The CDR3 region has the DNA TGTGCCAGCAGTTTTTCTAGCGGGAGTCTTGAGACCCAGTACTTC.

This clonotype was observed a few times. This chain links TRBV20-1 with TRBJ2-3; TRBD2 matches at 12 bases. The CDR3 sequence is 15 residues long. J lost 6 bases, V lost 7 bases, and 11 bases had no gene match. CDR1 is DFQATT and CDR2 is SNEGSKA in the germline V gene (reference sequence). CDR3 sequence reads: CSVARLAGADDTQYF. The CDR3 DNA is TGCAGTGTCGCCCGACTAGCGGGAGCGGATGATACGCAGTATTTT.

The DNA of the CDR3 is TGCAGTGCTAGTGATGAGCGGGAGAAAGAGACCCAGTTCTTC. This codes for CSASDEREKETQFF. The V gene is TRBV20-1, the J gene TRBJ2-1; 8 nucleotides align to TRBD2. Germline V gene data show CDR1 as DFQATT and CDR2 as SNEGSKA (reference sequence). V was clipped by 3 bases and J by 13 bases; unmatched bases: 14. The CDR3 totals 14 residues.

As concerns this clonotype: A much larger clone lies one base from this, so it may be a read error. The chain carries TRBV6-1 and TRBJ2-1, with 8 bases lining up with TRBD1. Germline V gives CDR1 MNHNS, CDR2 SASEGT. This CDR3 is built from 15 residues. CDR3 bases: TGTGCCAGCAGTGAATGGCAGGGGGCCTCTGATGAGCGGTTCTTC. Its protein product is CASSEWQGASDERFF.

The J gene is TRBJ1-1, the V gene TRBV3-1; no definite D call. The CDR3 sequence is 13 residues long. Germline CDR1 LGHDT, CDR2 YNNKEL (reference sequence). Trimming stripped 4 bases from V and 3 bases from J, with 9 bases between. The CDR3 DNA reads TGTGCCAGCAGCCCCCCGGGTGACACTGAAGCTTTCTTT. Its protein is CASSPPGDTEAFF.

The V call is TRBV5-1, the J call TRBJ2-2, with 14 positions matching TRBD2. The germline V gene has CDR1 SGHRS and CDR2 YFSETQ. This CDR3 has 20 residues. J was trimmed by 2 bases and V by 0 bases; bases with no gene match: 9. The CDR3 DNA reads TGCGCCAGCAGCTTGGGCCGGACTAGCGGGGGGCGACTTAACACCGGGGAGCTGTTTTTT. It yields the protein CASSLGRTSGGRLNTGELFF.

With respect to this clonotype: Just one base apart from a much larger clone, this may be a read error. The rearrangement joins TRBV20-1 to TRBJ2-5; 8 nucleotides match TRBD2. The junction had 20 bases not matched to a gene; V was cut back by 3 bases and J by 11 bases. Looked up from germline, CDR1 is DFQATT and CDR2 is SNEGSKA (reference sequence). The CDR3 has 16 amino acids. This chain's CDR3 is CSARIRTSLTANEQYF. The CDR3 bases are TGCAGTGCTAGGATCCGGACTAGCCTTACGGCCAATGAGCAGTACTTC.

J is TRBJ2-1 and V is TRBV5-1; D remains ambiguous. The V gene's germline CDR1 is SGHRS and CDR2 YFSETQ. With 0 bases removed from V and 6 bases from J, the gap between germline ends came to 7 bases. The CDR3 spans 13 residues. The CDR3 DNA follows: TGCGCCAGCAGCTTGGAAGTCACCAATGAGCAGTTCTTC. The encoded protein is CASSLEVTNEQFF.

The chain is built from TRBV10-1 and TRBJ2-7, with D possibly called TRBD1 or TRBD2 (6 bases each). Germline V gene lookup returns CDR1 WNHNN and CDR2 SYGVQD (reference sequence). V lost 2 bases to trimming and J lost 5 bases, with 13 bases between them. This CDR3 is 14 amino acids long. The CDR3 loop is CASSENREADEQYF. The CDR3 DNA is TGCGCCAGCAGTGAGAACAGGGAGGCGGACGAGCAGTACTTC.

J is TRBJ2-1 and V is TRBV6-5, with D perhaps TRBD2 (6 bases). V dropped 5 bases and J dropped 0 bases, with 11 bases sitting between them. The germline V gene encodes CDR1 MNHEY and CDR2 SVGAGI. CDR3 length equals 15 residues. CDR3: CASSPERVSYNEQFF. CDR3 coding DNA: TGTGCCAGCAGTCCCGAGCGGGTCTCCTACAATGAGCAGTTCTTC.

At least ten counts were recorded for this clonotype. This chain links TRBV5-1 with TRBJ2-1, with 9 bases that match TRBD1. The CDR3 spans 16 residues. CDR1 and CDR2 from the germline V gene are SGHRS and YFSETQ. V gave up 0 bases and J gave up 1 base; unmatched junction bases: 2. CDR3 DNA sequence: TGCGCCAGCAGCTTGGTTGGACAGGGGTCCTACAATGAGCAGTTCTTC. Translation: CASSLVGQGSYNEQFF.

To note about this clonotype: One end of the junction does not line up with germline, which may come from a read error. V usage is TRBV9 and J usage is TRBJ2-5; D remains ambiguous. The V gene's germline CDR1 is SGDLS and CDR2 YYNGEE. The CDR3 is 13 amino acids. Here the CDR3 DNA reads TGTGCCAGCGGCGTAGGCCTACAAGAGACCCAGTACTTC. It is translated as CASGVGLQETQYF.

A few counts support this clonotype. The chain uses TRBV7-2 and TRBJ2-3; tentatively, D is TRBD1 or TRBD2 (5 bases each). V was clipped by 6 bases and J by 0 bases, with 16 bases between them. Germline values: CDR1 SGHTA, CDR2 FQGNSA. The CDR3 runs to 16 residues. The CDR3 here is CASSSRPGLSTDTQYF. The CDR3 nucleotides are TGTGCCAGCAGTTCCCGCCCGGGGCTCAGCACAGATACGCAGTATTTT.

This clonotype was recorded at least ten times. The chain uses TRBV4-2 and TRBJ2-3; D gene unclear. CDR3 length: 16 amino acids. V was trimmed by 0 bases and J by 1 base, leaving 11 bases between them. From germline, CDR1 is LGHNA and CDR2 YNFKEQ. CDR3 sequence (DNA): TGTGCCAGCAGCCAAGATCTGATGCCACGCACAGATACGCAGTATTTT. Encoded protein: CASSQDLMPRTDTQYF.

The CDR3 here is CSARGDRQGEYTGELFF. The CDR3 DNA reads TGCAGTGCTAGAGGGGACAGACAGGGGGAGTACACCGGGGAGCTGTTTTTT. The chain joins TRBV20-1 to TRBJ2-2; 9 bases line up with TRBD1. The CDR3 consists of 17 residues. The ends lost 1 base at V and 3 bases at J; junction bases unmatched: 9. Looked up from germline, CDR1 is DFQATT and CDR2 is SNEGSKA (reference sequence).

The rearrangement links TRBV10-2 to TRBJ2-7; 10 bases fit TRBD2. This CDR3 has 14 residues. Germline trimming cut 4 bases from V and 6 bases from J; bases unmatched to any gene: 6. The germline V gene encodes CDR1 WSHSY and CDR2 SAAADI. CDR3 sequence: CASSVRLAGVEQYF. The CDR3 bases are TGCGCCAGCAGTGTACGGCTAGCGGGAGTCGAGCAGTACTTC.

The rearrangement uses TRBV7-2 and TRBJ1-2; possible D gene TRBD1, 5 bases. Germline lookup yields CDR1 SGHTA and CDR2 FQGNSA. This CDR3 contains 16 residues. V was trimmed by 1 base and J by 6 bases, leaving 18 bases between them. The CDR3 here is CTSSLGDPTEDHGYTF. CDR3 bases: TGTACCAGCAGCTTAGGGGACCCAACAGAAGATCATGGCTACACCTTC.

The chain uses TRBV7-2 and TRBJ2-7; D unresolved. The V and J ends lost 2 bases and 6 bases respectively, with 8 bases between them. Per germline, CDR1 SGHTA and CDR2 FQGNSA. The CDR3 consists of 12 residues. The CDR3, as DNA: TGTGCCAGCAGCTTATATCGGATCGAGCAGTACTTC. Translation: CASSLYRIEQYF.

V usage is TRBV5-1 and J usage is TRBJ2-1, with no clear D. The end of the DNA is better explained by TRBJ2-7, so the J call may be wrong. In germline, CDR1 is SGHRS, CDR2 YFSETQ. CDR3 length: 15 residues. The CDR3 loop is CASSFQSDSYNEQYF. CDR3 DNA: TGCGCCAGCAGCTTTCAATCAGACTCCTACAATGAGCAGTACTTC.

The chain has TRBV11-1 and TRBJ2-3; D unresolved. CDR1 is SGHAT and CDR2 is FQDESV in the germline V gene (reference sequence). The V end lost 4 bases, the J end lost 9 bases, and 17 bases lay between the germline ends. This CDR3 region has 14 residues. The CDR3 coding sequence is TGTGCCAGCAGCTCGTGGTACACAGCTTCCACGCAGTATTTT. This sequence encodes CASSSWYTASTQYF. The variable domain in full, completed from reference TRBV11-1 and TRBJ2-3, reads EAEVAQSPRYKITEKSQAVAFWCDPISGHATLYWYRQILGQGPELLVQFQDESVVDDSQLPKDRFSAERLKGVDSTLKIQPAELGDSAMYLCASSSWYTASTQYFGPGTRLTVL.

The chain links TRBV7-9 to TRBJ2-1; 11 bases align to TRBD1. J was trimmed by 8 bases and V by 10 bases; bases with no gene match: 13. The CDR3 is made up of 15 amino acids. CDR1 SEHNR and CDR2 FQNEAQ come from the germline V gene (reference sequence). The CDR3 DNA follows: TGTGCCAACAGTAAGGACAGGGGGCTTAGCGATGAGCAGTTCTTC. Translated: CANSKDRGLSDEQFF.

The chain links TRBV29-1 to TRBJ2-5; possible D gene TRBD1, 6 bases. CDR1 is SQVTM, CDR2 ANQGSEA, per germline. CDR3 size: 14 residues. Trimming stripped 2 bases from V and 7 bases from J, with 17 bases between. The CDR3 spells CSVELQGLGRTQYF. DNA for the CDR3: TGCAGCGTTGAACTACAGGGCCTGGGTCGGACCCAGTACTTC.

This clonotype was picked up many times. The rearrangement links TRBV7-3 to TRBJ2-1; possibly TRBD2 for D (6 bases). V lost 4 bases to trimming and J lost 3 bases, with 10 bases between them. Germline CDR1 is SGHTA and CDR2 is FQGTGA. This CDR3 is built from 14 residues. CDR3 protein: CASSSPGLYNEQFF. The CDR3 coding sequence is TGTGCCAGCAGCTCTCCGGGACTCTACAATGAGCAGTTCTTC.

This clonotype is a singleton in its sample. J is TRBJ1-1 and V is TRBV5-1; 9 bases map to TRBD1. Germline V gene sequence: CDR1 SGHRS, CDR2 YFSETQ. J was trimmed by 4 bases and V by 2 bases; bases with no gene match: 6. The CDR3 runs 15 residues. CDR3 sequence: CASSLQGATGTEAFF. CDR3 nucleotides: TGCGCCAGCAGCTTACAGGGGGCCACCGGCACTGAAGCTTTCTTT.

With respect to this clonotype: One junction end disagrees with the germline gene, perhaps due to a read error. The chain employs TRBV6-1 and TRBJ1-2; weak D call: TRBD1 (5 bases). CDR1 and CDR2 from the germline V gene are MNHNS and SASEGT. The CDR3 is 11 amino acids. The CDR3 spells CTSRGTDGYTF. CDR3 coding DNA: TGTACCAGCAGAGGGACGGATGGCTACACCTTC.

The V and J genes are TRBV12-3 or TRBV12-4 and TRBJ2-5; TRBD1 matches 7 bases. Trimming removed 5 bases from V and 7 bases from J; junction bases left unmatched: 16. The CDR3 contains 16 residues. The CDR3 region is CASSLNRGLRDRTQYF. CDR3 DNA sequence: TGTGCCAGCAGTCTCAACAGGGGTTTGCGCGATCGGACCCAGTACTTC.